The T cell receptor beta chain under discussion was sequenced for a study of cytomegalovirus exposure and HLA in healthy donors. Overall study: Unique TCR beta sequences numbering 95 million to 130 million came from approximately 180 million T cells in an earlier analysis. Overall study findings and caveats: Within the data, a cluster of highly shared sequence variants was likely a sequencing artifact.

CDR3 size: 15 residues. The V segment lost 5 bases and the J segment 5 bases; nucleotides outside the gene matches: 9. Germline V gene sequence: CDR1 MNHEY, CDR2 SVGAGI. The PCR employed 60 Vbeta primers together with 13 Jbeta primers. The assay was immunoSEQ multiplex PCR, and TCRdb's table has in-frame clones only and misses some. This sample has about 170,000 clones, with under 85% found just once. On this clone itself: The antigen is undetermined.

This clonotype originated in a female donor in good health and CMV-seronegative. The sample taken for sequencing was PBMCs. This chain uses TRBV6-5 with TRBJ2-7; the match to TRBD2 covers 10 bases. CDR3 coding DNA: TGTGCCAGCAGTAGGGCTAGCGGGAGCCCCCACGAGCAGTACTTC. Translated: CASSRASGSPHEQYF.